These T cell receptor beta chains were read from a single sample in a study of shared clonotypes between healthy human individuals. The table came from immunoSEQ multiplex PCR; TCRdb's copy has only in-frame clones and leaves some out. The table includes roughly 2.6 million clones, 85% to 95% detected once. The sequencing input was naive CD4+ T cells sorted from blood. The receptor source for this set is a young man in good health. The CDR3 runs from the conserved cysteine through the conserved F or W. D genes are given only for firm matches. Size values are once, few and many counts, or a class for expanded clones, and some rows have none.

abundance	v_gene	j_gene	d_gene	CDR3aa	CDR3nt
.	TRBV28	TRBJ2-6	TRBD1	CASRGTGISGANVLTF	TGTGCCAGCAGGGGGACAGGGATCTCTGGGGCCAACGTCCTGACTTTC
.	TRBV27	TRBJ1-5	.	CATGPSGSNQPQHF	TGTGCCACCGGGCCCTCCGGTAGCAATCAGCCCCAGCATTTT
.	TRBV5-1	TRBJ2-2	.	CASSRTANTGELFF	TGCGCCAGCAGTCGGACAGCAAACACCGGGGAGCTGTTTTTT
.	TRBV6-4	TRBJ1-6	.	CASSLSGDTGNSPLHF	TGTGCCAGCAGCCTATCCGGGGACACCGGTAATTCACCCCTCCACTTT
.	TRBV4-3	TRBJ2-1	TRBD2	CASSQALAVNNEQFF	TGCGCCAGCAGCCAAGCTCTAGCGGTAAACAATGAGCAGTTCTTC
.	TRBV29-1	TRBJ2-7	.	CSVLGQTYEQYF	TGCAGCGTTCTTGGCCAGACCTACGAGCAGTACTTC
.	TRBV4-3	TRBJ1-6	.	CASSQELLDAASDSPLHF	TGCGCCAGCAGCCAAGAATTGCTTGACGCCGCTTCGGATTCACCCCTCCACTTT
.	TRBV15	TRBJ2-7	TRBD1	CATSREAGGYEQYF	TGTGCCACCAGCAGAGAGGCAGGGGGCTACGAGCAGTACTTC
.	TRBV30	TRBJ1-2	.	CAWAPGTGYGYTF	TGTGCCTGGGCACCCGGGACTGGGTATGGCTACACCTTC
.	TRBV5-4	TRBJ2-7	.	CASSLDAGPTREQYF	TGTGCCAGCAGCTTGGATGCGGGACCCACTAGGGAGCAGTACTTC
.	TRBV9	TRBJ2-7	TRBD2	CASSLAGGYEQYF	TGTGCCAGCAGTCTAGCGGGAGGGTACGAGCAGTACTTC
.	TRBV6-6	TRBJ1-3	.	CASSRDLGTIYF	TGTGCCAGCAGTCGGGACCTAGGCACCATATATTTT
.	TRBV11-2	TRBJ2-7	TRBD1	CASSSDRGQEQYF	TGTGCCAGCAGCTCAGACAGGGGACAGGAGCAGTACTTC
.	TRBV13	TRBJ1-2	TRBD1	CASSLGRGRGGYTF	TGTGCCAGCAGCTTAGGGAGGGGGCGTGGTGGCTACACCTTC
.	TRBV7-9	TRBJ2-3	TRBD2	CASSSSGSTDTQYF	TGTGCCAGCAGCTCTAGCGGTAGCACAGATACGCAGTATTTT
.	TRBV7-6	TRBJ1-1	.	CASSLGPGENTEAFF	TGTGCCAGCAGCTTAGGCCCCGGCGAGAACACTGAAGCTTTCTTT
.	TRBV5-4	TRBJ1-2	TRBD1	CASSLVYGQEGGNYGYTF	TGTGCCAGCAGCTTGGTTTACGGACAGGAGGGGGGTAACTATGGCTACACCTTC
.	TRBV21-1	TRBJ2-7	.	CASSKTRTSGSYYEQYF	TGTGCCAGCAGCAAAACCCGGACTAGCGGGAGTTATTACGAGCAGTACTTC
.	TRBV7-3	TRBJ2-3	.	CASSSSGTASGTQYF	TGTGCCAGCAGCTCATCCGGGACTGCATCGGGTACGCAGTATTTT
.	TRBV6-1	TRBJ2-2	TRBD1	CASHRTGATGELFF	TGTGCCAGCCATCGGACAGGGGCGACCGGGGAGCTGTTTTTT
.	TRBV5-4	TRBJ2-2	TRBD1	CASSRGQANTGELFF	TGTGCCAGCAGCAGGGGACAGGCGAACACCGGGGAGCTGTTTTTT
.	TRBV10-3	TRBJ2-2	.	CAISESGPGELFF	TGTGCCATCAGTGAGTCGGGCCCCGGGGAGCTGTTTTTT
.	TRBV6-6	TRBJ2-7	.	CASSYVKSGQYF	TGTGCCAGCAGTTACGTCAAATCGGGGCAGTACTTC
once	TRBV11-2	TRBJ2-7	.	CASSFGDPLASADYEQYF	TGTGCCAGCAGCTTTGGGGACCCTCTAGCTAGCGCCGACTACGAGCAGTACTTC
once	TRBV27	TRBJ2-7	.	CASSPQPRLPEQYF	TGTGCCAGCAGTCCCCAGCCGAGACTGCCCGAGCAGTACTTC
.	TRBV4-1	TRBJ2-5	TRBD2	CASSQEGTSGGETQYF	TGCGCCAGCAGCCAAGAGGGGACTAGCGGGGGAGAGACCCAGTACTTC
.	TRBV7-3	TRBJ2-1	.	CASSLIGTDYNEQFF	TGTGCCAGCAGCTTAATAGGGACTGACTACAATGAGCAGTTCTTC
few	TRBV6-1	TRBJ2-7	TRBD1	CASGQGPYEQYF	TGTGCCAGCGGACAGGGCCCCTACGAGCAGTACTTC
.	TRBV11-1	TRBJ2-3	.	CASSFGLPGSTDTQYF	TGTGCCAGCAGCTTTGGCCTCCCGGGGTCCACAGATACGCAGTATTTT
.	TRBV5-1	TRBJ2-1	TRBD2	CASSLGLAYNEQFF	TGCGCCAGCAGCCTGGGACTAGCGTACAATGAGCAGTTCTTC
.	TRBV7-9	TRBJ1-2	.	CASSFPGVSGGYTF	TGTGCCAGCAGCTTTCCTGGGGTTTCGGGCGGCTACACCTTC
once	TRBV28	TRBJ2-7	.	CASSSQLWGVSYEQYF	TGTGCCAGCAGTTCCCAGCTTTGGGGCGTCTCCTACGAGCAGTACTTC
.	TRBV9	TRBJ2-1	TRBD2	CASSPFSGSVEQFF	TGTGCCAGCTCACCTTTTAGCGGGAGCGTTGAGCAGTTCTTC
.	TRBV14	TRBJ2-5	TRBD1	CASSKTGGFKTQYF	TGTGCCAGCAGCAAAACAGGGGGCTTTAAGACCCAGTACTTC
.	TRBV28	TRBJ2-7	TRBD1	CASAVGTVDYEQYF	TGTGCCAGCGCCGTTGGGACAGTCGACTACGAGCAGTACTTC
.	TRBV5-1	TRBJ2-7	TRBD1	CASSPLVETGGDEQYF	TGCGCCAGCAGCCCCCTGGTCGAGACAGGGGGCGACGAGCAGTACTTC
.	TRBV19	TRBJ1-6	.	CATQGLLYNSPLHF	TGTGCCACCCAGGGGCTACTATATAATTCACCCCTCCACTTT
.	TRBV19	TRBJ1-5	.	CASSPTGHGNQPQHF	TGTGCCAGTAGCCCGACGGGTCATGGCAATCAGCCCCAGCATTTT
.	TRBV7-9	TRBJ2-2	TRBD1	CASSSSGTGDTGELFF	TGTGCCAGCAGCTCGTCCGGGACAGGCGACACCGGGGAGCTGTTTTTT
.	TRBV27	TRBJ2-1	TRBD2	CASTRTSGETSNEQFF	TGTGCCAGCACCCGGACTAGCGGGGAGACCTCCAATGAGCAGTTCTTC
.	TRBV27	TRBJ1-1	.	CASSLSKGTRGTEAFF	TGTGCCAGCAGTTTATCGAAGGGGACCAGGGGCACTGAAGCTTTCTTT
.	TRBV25-1	TRBJ2-3	TRBD1	CASSETGSHRDTQYF	TGTGCCAGCTCCGAGACAGGGTCCCATCGAGATACGCAGTATTTT
.	TRBV7-2	TRBJ2-3	TRBD1	CASLQGSSTDTQYF	TGTGCCAGCCTACAGGGGTCCAGCACAGATACGCAGTATTTT
.	TRBV7-3	TRBJ2-7	.	CASSLKGSAYEQYF	TGTGCCAGCAGCTTAAAGGGATCGGCCTACGAGCAGTACTTC
.	TRBV25-1	TRBJ2-4	TRBD1	CASSPTGQGSVKNIQYF	TGTGCCAGCAGTCCAACGGGACAGGGGAGCGTGAAAAACATTCAGTACTTC
.	TRBV7-2	TRBJ1-1	.	CASTPRGGSLNTEAFF	TGTGCCAGCACCCCTCGGGGGGGCTCTTTGAACACTGAAGCTTTCTTT
.	TRBV30	TRBJ2-7	.	CAWGGQGTFPYEQYF	TGTGCCTGGGGGGGGCAGGGGACTTTCCCCTACGAGCAGTACTTC
.	TRBV5-6	TRBJ1-5	.	CASSLGINNQPQHF	TGTGCCAGCAGCTTGGGCATAAACAATCAGCCCCAGCATTTT
.	TRBV10-3	TRBJ1-4	.	CAISESNGAKLFF	TGTGCCATCAGTGAGTCAAATGGGGCGAAACTGTTTTTT
.	TRBV6-1	TRBJ1-2	.	CASSEASQRRNTF	TGTGCCAGCAGTGAAGCCTCACAAAGGCGGAACACCTTC
.	TRBV11-3	TRBJ2-3	.	CASSSLLARDTQYF	TGTGCCAGCAGCTCACTCTTGGCGCGTGATACGCAGTATTTT
.	TRBV2	TRBJ2-1	TRBD2	CASSPGLAGVNEQFF	TGTGCCAGCAGTCCGGGACTAGCGGGAGTCAATGAGCAGTTCTTC